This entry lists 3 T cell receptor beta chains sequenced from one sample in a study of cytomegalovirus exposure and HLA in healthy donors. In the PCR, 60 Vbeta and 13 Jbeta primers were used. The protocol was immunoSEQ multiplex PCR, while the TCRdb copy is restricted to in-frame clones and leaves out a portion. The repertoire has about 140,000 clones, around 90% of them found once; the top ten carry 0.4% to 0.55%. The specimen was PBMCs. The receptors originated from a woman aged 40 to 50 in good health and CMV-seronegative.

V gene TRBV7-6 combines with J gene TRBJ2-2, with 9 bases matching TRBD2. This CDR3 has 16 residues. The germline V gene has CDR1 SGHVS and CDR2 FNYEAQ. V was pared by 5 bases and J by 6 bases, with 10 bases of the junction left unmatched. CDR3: CASSLRNSGRSGELFF. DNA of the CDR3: TGTGCCAGCAGCCTACGGAATAGCGGGAGATCCGGGGAGCTGTTTTTT.

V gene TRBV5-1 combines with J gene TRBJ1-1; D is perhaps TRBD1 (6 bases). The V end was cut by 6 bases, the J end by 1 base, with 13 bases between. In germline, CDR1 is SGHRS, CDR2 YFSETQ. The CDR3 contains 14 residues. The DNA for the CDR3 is TGCGCCAGCATGAGTAGGGGGGGGAACACTGAAGCTTTCTTT. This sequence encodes CASMSRGGNTEAFF.

The CDR3 sequence: CAISDGTGYRKLFF. The CDR3 DNA reads as TGTGCCATCAGTGATGGGACAGGGTACCGAAAACTGTTTTTT. This chain joins TRBV10-3 and TRBJ1-4; TRBD1 matches at 9 bases. The CDR3 runs to 14 residues. The trim removed 3 bases at V and 10 bases at J, leaving 6 bases unmatched. Germline V CDR1 and CDR2: ENHRY, SYGVKD.